The next 18 T cell receptor beta chains were all read from a single sample in a study of cytomegalovirus exposure and HLA in healthy donors. The PCR had 60 Vbeta and 13 Jbeta primers. Profiling relied on immunoSEQ multiplex PCR, and the TCRdb table lists in-frame clones only, not all of them. The table includes about 190,000 clones, approximately 80% detected once. What was sequenced was PBMCs. The source of these receptors is a woman under 30 in good health and CMV-seropositive.

The chain recombines TRBV4-1 with TRBJ1-6; D remains unclear. The CDR3 runs 17 residues. Trimming stripped 0 bases from V and 0 bases from J, with 9 bases between. Germline CDR1 reads MGHRA; CDR2 reads YSYEKL. The CDR3 nucleotides are TGCGCCAGCAGCCAAGATCGAGGCAGCTCCTATAATTCACCCCTCCACTTT. This gives the protein CASSQDRGSSYNSPLHF.

The rearrangement joins TRBV10-2 to TRBJ2-7; the match to TRBD2 covers 10 bases. Germline V gives CDR1 WSHSY, CDR2 SAAADI. This CDR3 is built from 16 residues. Germline trimming cut 4 bases from V and 2 bases from J; bases unmatched to any gene: 8. The CDR3, as DNA: TGCGCCAGCAGTGGCCTTAGCGGGGGGATCCCCTACGAGCAGTACTTC. Amino acids: CASSGLSGGIPYEQYF.

The V gene is TRBV7-9, the J gene TRBJ2-3; TRBD2 matches at 7 bases. V was pared by 3 bases and J by 6 bases, with 6 bases of the junction left unmatched. This CDR3 region has 14 residues. CDR1 is SEHNR, CDR2 FQNEAQ, per germline (reference sequence). The CDR3 DNA is TGTGCCAGCAGCTTCAGCGGGGAGGGGGATACGCAGTATTTT. This sequence encodes CASSFSGEGDTQYF. The variable domain in full, with the rest retrieved from reference TRBV7-9 and TRBJ2-3, is DTGVSQNPRHKITKRGQNVTFRCDPISEHNRLYWYRQTLGQGPEFLTYFQNEAQLEKSRLLSDRFSAERPKGSFSTLEIQRTEQGDSAMYLCASSFSGEGDTQYFGPGTRLTVL.

The chain recombines TRBV9 with TRBJ1-1; D is possibly TRBD1 (6 bases). Trimming removed 3 bases from V and 7 bases from J, with 16 bases in between. Looked up from germline, CDR1 is SGDLS and CDR2 is YYNGEE. The CDR3 sequence is 14 residues long. The CDR3 loop reads CASSGRGGWDEAFF. CDR3 sequence (DNA): TGTGCCAGCAGCGGGAGGGGGGGTTGGGATGAAGCTTTCTTT.

The chain recombines TRBV28 with TRBJ1-2; perhaps TRBD1 as D (5 bases). The CDR3 has 13 residues. Germline CDR1 and CDR2: MDHEN and SYDVKM. With 5 bases removed from V and 8 bases from J, the gap between germline ends came to 15 bases. The CDR3 nucleotides read TGTGCCAGCAGTGACTTCCAGGGTGACGGCTACACCTTC. Protein sequence: CASSDFQGDGYTF.

The chain uses TRBV6-4 and TRBJ2-1; D is possibly TRBD2 (6 bases). Per germline, CDR1 MRHNA and CDR2 SNTAGT. V shed 2 bases and J shed 7 bases, with 12 bases lying between them. The CDR3 runs to 14 residues. Written as DNA, the CDR3 is TGTGCCAGCAGTGACCTTAACGGGGGAAATGAGCAGTTCTTC. Translation: CASSDLNGGNEQFF.

This clone has only one observation. The chain is built from TRBV5-4 and TRBJ1-1, with TRBD1 matching over 9 bases. The germline V gene has CDR1 SGHNT and CDR2 YYREEE (reference sequence). The CDR3 has 16 amino acids. Unmatched junction bases numbered 8, after V lost 4 bases and J lost 1 base. The CDR3 DNA reads as TGTGCCAGCAGCCCCGCCCTGGGACAGGGGAACACTGAAGCTTTCTTT. Protein product: CASSPALGQGNTEAFF.

The V and J genes are TRBV4-3 and TRBJ2-3; 7 bases align to TRBD2. The CDR3 loop spans 16 amino acids. Trimming removed 0 bases from V and 1 base from J; junction bases left unmatched: 4. The germline V gene encodes CDR1 LGHNA and CDR2 YSLEER. The CDR3, as DNA: TGCGCCAGCAGCCAAGATTTTACTAGCGGCACAGATACGCAGTATTTT. This codes for CASSQDFTSGTDTQYF.

The chain couples TRBV7-9 to TRBJ1-3, with TRBD1 matching over 7 bases. CDR3 length: 17 residues. The V gene end was trimmed by 4 bases and the J gene end by 0 bases; junction bases not matched to a gene: 9. The germline V gene has CDR1 SEHNR and CDR2 FQNEAQ (reference sequence). CDR3: CASSSPQGLSSGNTIYF. CDR3 DNA sequence: TGTGCCAGCAGCTCTCCACAGGGGCTCAGCTCTGGAAACACCATATATTTT.

The DNA for the CDR3 is TGTGCCAGCAGTTTTATTTCCGGGACAAGGAACACTGAAGCTTTCTTT. Translated: CASSFISGTRNTEAFF. This chain joins TRBV6-5 and TRBJ1-1, with D possibly matching TRBD1 (6 bases). Trimming pared 4 bases from V and 1 base from J, leaving 16 bases between. This CDR3 has 16 residues. Looked up from germline, CDR1 is MNHEY and CDR2 is SVGAGI.

The rearrangement joins TRBV6-6 to TRBJ2-3; 7 nucleotides line up with TRBD1. This CDR3 has 15 residues. CDR1 and CDR2 from the germline V gene are MNHNY and SVGAGI (reference sequence). The trim removed 10 bases at V and 5 bases at J, leaving 15 bases unmatched. The CDR3 DNA follows: TGTGCCACCGCAACAGGGGTTTCTTATGGAGATACGCAGTATTTT. This codes for CATATGVSYGDTQYF.

CDR3 nucleotides: TGTGCCAGCAAGAGAGGATCTTCCTACAATGAGCAGTTCTTC. This gives the protein CASKRGSSYNEQFF. The V gene is TRBV6-5, the J gene TRBJ2-1, with D uncertain. The CDR3 sequence is 14 residues long. The ends were cut back, 7 bases at V and 1 base at J, with 11 bases in the middle. The germline gives CDR1 MNHEY, CDR2 SVGAGI.

The rearrangement joins TRBV27 to TRBJ2-6; 9 bases are shared with TRBD1. The CDR3 runs to 17 residues. The J segment lost 4 bases and the V segment lost 2 bases, leaving 6 bases of the junction unmatched. CDR1 MNHEY and CDR2 SMNVEV come from the germline V gene (reference sequence). CDR3 protein: CASSLEGTGLGANVLTF. CDR3 DNA: TGTGCCAGCAGTTTAGAGGGGACAGGGTTGGGGGCCAACGTCCTGACTTTC.

The chain recombines TRBV25-1 with TRBJ2-3; D gene ambiguous. V was shortened by 2 bases and J by 1 base, with 13 bases between the two germline ends. The CDR3 is 16 amino acids. Germline CDR1 is MGHDK and CDR2 is SYGVNS. CDR3 DNA sequence: TGTGCCAGCAGTGAAAAGACGGGTTCAGGCACAGATACGCAGTATTTT. Amino acids: CASSEKTGSGTDTQYF.

This chain uses TRBV11-2 with TRBJ2-1; D gene unclear. Looked up from germline, CDR1 is SGHAT and CDR2 is FQNNGV. The V and J ends lost 1 base and 5 bases respectively, with 6 bases between them. The CDR3 is 13 amino acids. The CDR3 DNA reads as TGTGCCAGCAGCTTAGCCCAGGACAATGAGCAGTTCTTC. Protein: CASSLAQDNEQFF. Combining the CDR3 with reference TRBV11-2 and TRBJ2-1 gives the whole variable domain EAGVAQSPRYKIIEKRQSVAFWCNPISGHATLYWYQQILGQGPKLLIQFQNNGVVDDSQLPKDRFSAERLKGVDSTLKIQPAKLEDSAVYLCASSLAQDNEQFFGPGTRLTVL.

This sequence joins TRBV2 and TRBJ2-3, with 12 nucleotides matching TRBD2. With 5 bases clipped from V and 1 base from J, the junction kept 4 bases outside the gene matches. The CDR3 is 16 residues long. Germline values: CDR1 SNHLY, CDR2 FYNNEI. In DNA, the CDR3 is TGTGCCAGCAGTCCCAGACTAGCGGGGGGCACAGATACGCAGTATTTT. The encoded protein is CASSPRLAGGTDTQYF.

On this clone: The sample holds other DNA sequences that translate to the same CDR3. This chain links TRBV18 with TRBJ2-5; possible D gene TRBD1, 5 bases. The germline gives CDR1 KGHSH, CDR2 LQKENI. This CDR3 contains 15 residues. Trimming removed 3 bases from V and 3 bases from J, with 14 bases in between. CDR3 protein: CASSPQGWIEETQYF. Here the CDR3 DNA reads TGTGCCAGCTCACCCCAGGGATGGATTGAAGAGACCCAGTACTTC.

The genes are TRBV10-3 and TRBJ1-5, with no clear D. Looked up from germline, CDR1 is ENHRY and CDR2 is SYGVKD. The CDR3 is made up of 12 amino acids. Trimming took off 3 bases at V and 7 bases at J, with 7 bases between the two ends. In nucleotides, the CDR3 is TGTGCCATCAGTGAATCTCTGCAGCCCCAGCATTTT. Protein product: CAISESLQPQHF.